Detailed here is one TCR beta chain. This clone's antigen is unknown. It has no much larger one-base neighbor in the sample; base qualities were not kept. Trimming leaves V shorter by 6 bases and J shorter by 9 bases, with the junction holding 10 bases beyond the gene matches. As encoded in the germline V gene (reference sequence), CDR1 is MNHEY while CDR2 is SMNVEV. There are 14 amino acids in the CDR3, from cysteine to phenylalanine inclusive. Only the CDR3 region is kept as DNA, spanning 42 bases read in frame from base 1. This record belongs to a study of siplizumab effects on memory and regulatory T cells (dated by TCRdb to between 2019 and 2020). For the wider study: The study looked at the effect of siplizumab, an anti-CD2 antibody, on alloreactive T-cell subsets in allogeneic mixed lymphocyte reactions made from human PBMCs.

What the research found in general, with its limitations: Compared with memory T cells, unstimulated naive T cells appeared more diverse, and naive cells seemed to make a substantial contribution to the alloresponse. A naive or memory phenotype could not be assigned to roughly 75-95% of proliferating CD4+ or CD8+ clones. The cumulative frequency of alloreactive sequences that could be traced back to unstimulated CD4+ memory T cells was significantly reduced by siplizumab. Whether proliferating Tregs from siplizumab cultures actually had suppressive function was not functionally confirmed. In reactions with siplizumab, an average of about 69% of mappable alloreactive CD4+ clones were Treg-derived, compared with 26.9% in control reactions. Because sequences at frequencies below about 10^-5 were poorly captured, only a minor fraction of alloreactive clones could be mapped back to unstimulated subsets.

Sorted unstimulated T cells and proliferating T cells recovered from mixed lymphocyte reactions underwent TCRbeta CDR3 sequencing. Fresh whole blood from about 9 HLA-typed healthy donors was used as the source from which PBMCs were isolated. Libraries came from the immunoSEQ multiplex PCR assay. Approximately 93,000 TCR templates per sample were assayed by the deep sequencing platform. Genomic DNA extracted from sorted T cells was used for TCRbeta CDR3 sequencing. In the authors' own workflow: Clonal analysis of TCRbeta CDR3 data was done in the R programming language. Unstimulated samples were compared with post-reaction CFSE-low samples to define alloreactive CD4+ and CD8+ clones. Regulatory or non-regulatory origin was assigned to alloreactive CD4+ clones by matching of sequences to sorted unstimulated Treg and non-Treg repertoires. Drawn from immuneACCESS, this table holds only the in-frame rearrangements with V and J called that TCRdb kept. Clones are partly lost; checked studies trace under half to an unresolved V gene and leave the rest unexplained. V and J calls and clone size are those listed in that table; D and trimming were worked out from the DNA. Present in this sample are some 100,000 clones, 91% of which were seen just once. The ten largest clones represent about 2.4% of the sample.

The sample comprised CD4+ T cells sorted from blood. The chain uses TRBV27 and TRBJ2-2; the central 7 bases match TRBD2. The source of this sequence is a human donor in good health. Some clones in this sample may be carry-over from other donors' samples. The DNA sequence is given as TGTGCCAGCAGATCCCCCGGGGAGGGGCGGGAGCTGTTTTTT. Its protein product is CASRSPGEGRELFF.